A selection of T cell receptor beta chains follows, all from one sample in a study of blood T cell repertoires in COVID-19. Assay: immunoSEQ multiplex PCR; the TCRdb copy retains only in-frame clones and omits some. This table has around 130,000 clones, about 89% appearing once. Sequencing was done on a sample of peripheral blood. The receptors were sampled from a man aged 45-60 years with active or convalescent COVID-19. The CDR3 runs from the conserved cysteine through the conserved F or W. The order of the fields is D gene, V gene, J gene, clone size, CDR3 protein, CDR3 DNA. The D gene is left open where the match is weak. Clone size is stated in some rows and not others, as once, few, many or a class when expanded.

>TRBD1|TRBV30|TRBJ2-5|-
CAWSPSDRVGRTQYF
TGTGCCTGGAGCCCGTCGGACAGGGTAGGGAGGACCCAGTACTTC
>-|TRBV3-1/TRBV3-2|TRBJ2-7|-
CASSQGAYEQYF
TGTGCCAGCAGCCAAGGGGCTTACGAGCAGTACTTC
>TRBD1|TRBV7-2|TRBJ2-2|-
CASSLTGQGNTGELFF
TGTGCCAGCAGCTTAACGGGACAGGGGAACACCGGGGAGCTGTTTTTT
>-|TRBV19|TRBJ2-4|-
CASSLSTGKNIQYF
TGTGCCAGTAGTCTCTCAACAGGAAAGAACATTCAGTACTTC
>-|TRBV5-6|TRBJ2-1|-
CASSRFEADYNEQFF
TGTGCCAGCAGTAGATTCGAGGCAGATTACAATGAGCAGTTCTTC
>-|TRBV19|TRBJ2-1|-
CASSIGQVYNEQFF
TGTGCCAGTAGTATAGGACAGGTATACAATGAGCAGTTCTTC
>-|TRBV7-2|TRBJ1-4|-
CASSLTVGDEKLFF
TGTGCCAGCAGCTTGACAGTAGGGGATGAAAAACTGTTTTTT
>TRBD1|TRBV5-1|TRBJ2-5|-
CASSKQGRGNQETQYF
TGCGCCAGCAGCAAGCAGGGCAGGGGGAACCAAGAGACCCAGTACTTC
>-|TRBV19|TRBJ1-6|-
CATSGVSSYNSPLHF
TGTGCCACCTCAGGGGTTAGCTCCTATAATTCACCCCTCCACTTT
>-|TRBV28|TRBJ1-6|once
CASTPPGVYPPLHF
TGTGCCAGTACTCCGCCCGGGGTGTATCCACCCCTCCACTTT
>TRBD1|TRBV7-8|TRBJ1-4|-
CASSLAGTEGEKLFF
TGTGCCAGCAGCTTAGCTGGGACAGAGGGTGAAAAACTGTTTTTT
>-|TRBV10-3|TRBJ1-3|-
CAISGGVEAGNTIYF
TGTGCCATCAGTGGGGGGGTGGAAGCTGGAAACACCATATATTTT
>-|TRBV7-6|TRBJ1-2|-
CASSLIGDGYTF
TGTGCCAGCAGCTTAATCGGGGATGGCTACACCTTC
>-|TRBV19|TRBJ2-1|-
CASRSGNSGEQFF
TGTGCCAGTAGATCAGGAAACAGTGGTGAGCAGTTCTTC
>-|TRBV5-1|TRBJ2-7|few
CASSLDRSYEQYF
TGCGCCAGCAGCTTGGACAGATCCTACGAGCAGTACTTC
>-|TRBV2|TRBJ2-2|-
CASSVGENTGELFF
TGTGCCAGCAGTGTTGGAGAGAACACCGGGGAGCTGTTTTTT
>-|TRBV21-1|TRBJ2-7|once
CARGTVRTYEQYF
TGTGCCAGAGGGACAGTTCGGACCTACGAGCAGTACTTC
>TRBD1|TRBV19|TRBJ2-7|-
CASSMGGQGSYEQYF
TGTGCCAGTAGCATGGGGGGACAGGGCTCCTACGAGCAGTACTTC
>-|TRBV4-1|TRBJ1-5|-
CASSSRQSWNQPQHF
TGCGCCAGCAGCTCCCGACAGTCATGGAATCAGCCCCAGCATTTT
>TRBD1|TRBV2|TRBJ2-2|-
CASSPQGLDTGELFF
TGTGCCAGCAGCCCACAGGGGCTAGACACCGGGGAGCTGTTTTTT
>-|TRBV5-6|TRBJ2-5|-
CASSRRGVKETQYF
TGTGCCAGCAGCCGCCGGGGAGTTAAAGAGACCCAGTACTTC
>TRBD2|TRBV19|TRBJ2-2|-
CASSTASGGYTFTGELFF
TGTGCCAGTAGTACGGCTAGCGGGGGGTACACATTCACCGGGGAGCTGTTTTTT
>-|TRBV6-1|TRBJ1-5|-
CASSEAPFNQPQHF
TGTGCCAGCAGTGAAGCCCCGTTCAATCAGCCCCAGCATTTT
>TRBD2|TRBV6-5|TRBJ2-1|few
CASSYETSGRNEQFF
TGTGCCAGCAGTTACGAAACTAGCGGGAGAAATGAGCAGTTCTTC
>TRBD1|TRBV5-1|TRBJ1-1|-
CASSLDRSNTEAFF
TGCGCCAGCAGTTTGGACAGGTCGAACACTGAAGCTTTCTTT
>-|TRBV28|TRBJ1-5|-
CASILQGTNQPQHF
TGTGCCAGCATCCTTCAGGGTACCAATCAGCCCCAGCATTTT
>TRBD1|TRBV19|TRBJ2-3|-
CASSQKTGGTDTQYF
TGTGCCAGTAGCCAAAAAACAGGGGGCACAGATACGCAGTATTTT
>TRBD2|TRBV5-5|TRBJ2-7|-
CASSSSGTSANYEQYF
TGTGCCAGCAGCTCCTCCGGGACTAGCGCCAACTACGAGCAGTACTTC